Detailed here is one TCR beta chain. Its antigen target is currently unknown. No much larger clone is present one base from it, and per-base qualities are unavailable. PBMCs were isolated by Ficoll-Paque density gradient centrifugation. The data stem from a study of T-cell memory formation after mild COVID-19 (dated by TCRdb to 2020 to 2023). Regarding the study in general: Most TCR sequence clusters were specific to one of the two donors. Longitudinal TCRalpha and TCRbeta repertoire sequencing tracked T-cell clones expanding and contracting after mild COVID-19 in a couple of donors. Two young, previously healthy adult volunteers, one female and one male, were included in the cohort.

Study-wide findings and limitations: Whether the second-wave clones peaking on day 37 were SARS-CoV-2 specific was not confirmed. The study covered only a couple of mild cases, and larger cohorts including severe cases with pre-infection samples were considered necessary. Contracting CD4+ clones appeared mostly in the CM and EM memory subsets, whereas CD8+ clones were enriched in EMRA. Some responding clones were found in pre-infection memory, which suggests that pre-existing cross-reactive memory T cells took part in the SARS-CoV-2 response. Clones that contracted from day 15 to 85 showed balanced CD4/CD8 phenotypes, whereas a second wave of clones that expanded from day 15 to 37 leaned towards CD4+.

Compared with germline, V lacks 3 bases and J lacks 0 bases; bases without a gene match: 4. The CDR3 holds 15 amino acids from the cysteine to the phenylalanine. CDR3 DNA only is kept here, 45 bases in frame from base 1. TCRdb records Illumina NovaSeq 6000 as the sequencer. TCRalpha and TCRbeta cDNA libraries were constructed by 5'RACE with constant-segment primers, with sample barcodes and unique molecular identifiers being introduced. Trizol reagent was used to extract RNA from every sample. Amplification of the libraries took two PCR steps, and the second step added a second sample barcode plus Illumina TruSeq adapters. Sequencing of the libraries was done on an Illumina NovaSeq, producing 2 x 150 bp paired-end reads. The study's processing was this. With migec v1.2.7, reads were demultiplexed and then collapsed into UMI-guided consensus sequences. Using mixcr v2.1.11, UMI consensuses were aligned to TRA and TRB V and J templates and then assembled into clonotypes. Expanded or contracted clonotypes were those called significant by both edgeR and NoisET, with noise models trained on biological replicates. edgeR calls used a false discovery rate-adjusted p below 0.01 and a log2 fold-change threshold of 1. As an exploratory analysis of dynamics, PCA with hierarchical clustering was applied to max-normalized trajectories of the 1000 most abundant clonotypes. Each responding clone was given a CD4 or CD8 phenotype based on the CD4+ and CD8+ repertoires, which had been sequenced separately. TCRdb ran its own pipeline on the public reads, namely fastp trimming at Q25 and MiXCR clone calling, and kept in-frame beta chains. Rows are combined by CDR3 protein, so each entry shows the most common genes and DNA. The V and J calls and clone size come from TCRdb's table, not from the authors' own analysis. The sample records fewer than 550,000 distinct CDR3 sequences, 20% of which are singletons. The top ten clones comprise about 8.1% of the sample.

The V and J genes are TRBV12-3 or TRBV12-4 and TRBJ2-5; 7 bases in between match TRBD2. The receptor comes from an adult woman who had mild COVID-19 (a few samples of this study predate the infection). The sample titles of this study are shuffled in the database, so cell type and time point are left out; the donor was told from shared clones. Sequencing was performed on PBMCs or a T cell subset sorted from them (not recorded which). Here the CDR3 is given as CASSFISGYQETQYF. The sequenced DNA: TGTGCCAGCAGTTTTATTAGCGGGTACCAAGAGACCCAGTACTTC.